This TCR beta chain was documented in a study of control samples from healthy donors and cancer patients. Some clones are missing from TCRdb's copy, which holds only in-frame ones; the method was immunoSEQ multiplex PCR. The sample holds roughly 190,000 clones, around 93% seen once. CDR3 length: 13 residues. V was clipped by 0 bases and J by 11 bases, with 11 bases between them. Looked up from germline, CDR1 is SGHKS and CDR2 is YYEKEE (reference sequence). This receptor was obtained from a man under 40 in good health. The chain combines TRBV5-5 with TRBJ2-2; D is unresolved. The sequenced sample consisted of blood. This chain's CDR3 is CASSLVEGLELFF. CDR3 bases: TGTGCCAGCAGCTTGGTCGAAGGGCTTGAGCTGTTTTTT.